A single sample gave rise to the 19 T cell receptor beta chains below, sequenced in a study of T cell repertoires in cytomegalovirus infection. Each CDR3 protein is one row after TCRdb ran MiXCR on the reads. This table has 150,000 to 200,000 distinct CDR3 sequences, approximately 17% appearing once. The sample comprised CD8+ T cells from PBMCs. The receptors were gathered from a human donor in good health (CMV status not recorded). Some clones in this sample may be carry-over from other donors' samples.

The rearrangement links TRBV7-2 to TRBJ2-1, with TRBD2 as a possible D gene (8 bases). This CDR3 is built from 16 residues. Trimming left V 3 bases short and J 4 bases short, with 16 bases between. Per the germline V gene, CDR1 is SGHTA and CDR2 is FQGNSA. The CDR3 region is CASSFRGRGEYNEQFF. The CDR3 region has the DNA TGTGCCAGCAGCTTTAGGGGGCGGGGGGAGTACAATGAGCAGTTCTTC. The entire variable domain, with the rest obtained from reference TRBV7-2 and TRBJ2-1, is as follows: GAGVSQSPSNKVTEKGKDVELRCDPISGHTALYWYRQSLGQGLEFLIYFQGNSAPDKSGLPSDRFSAERTGGSVSTLTIQRTQQEDSAVYLCASSFRGRGEYNEQFFGPGTRLTVL.

As to this clonotype: A junction boundary mismatches the germline segment, possibly from a read error. DNA for the CDR3: TGTGCCAGCAGCTTAGTCTCGGACAGCAGAATTTTAGCCAAAAACAGTCAGTACTTC. Its translation is CASSLVSDSRILAKNSQYF. V usage is TRBV11-2 and J usage is TRBJ2-4, with a possible D match to TRBD1 (6 bases). Germline V gene lookup returns CDR1 SGHAT and CDR2 FQNNGV. The CDR3 extends over 19 amino acids. Full variable domain (missing parts from reference TRBV11-2 and TRBJ2-4): EAGVAQSPRYKIIEKRQSVAFWCNPISGHATLYWYQQILGQGPKLLIQFQNNGVVDDSQLPKDRFSAERLKGVDSTLKIQPAKLEDSAVYLCASSLVSDSRILAKNSQYFGAGTRLSVL.

The rearrangement links TRBV7-2 to TRBJ1-3; D call uncertain. The V end lost 5 bases, the J end lost 15 bases, and 23 bases lay between the germline ends. Germline V gene data show CDR1 as SGHTA and CDR2 as FQGNSA. The CDR3 has 14 amino acids. CDR3 in amino acids: CASSPSQLSGNGYF. DNA of the CDR3: TGTGCCAGCAGCCCCAGTCAGCTCTCTGGAAATGGATATTTT.

The chain is built from TRBV7-9 and TRBJ1-4, with a weak D call TRBD1 (6 bases). In germline, CDR1 is SEHNR, CDR2 FQNEAQ (reference sequence). This CDR3 comprises 15 residues. The V end was cut by 5 bases, the J end by 6 bases, with 16 bases between. CDR3 in amino acids: CASSQPSEGDEKLFF. The CDR3 DNA reads as TGTGCCAGCAGCCAACCCTCAGAGGGGGATGAAAAACTGTTTTTT.

The rearrangement links TRBV7-2 to TRBJ1-4; unclear D gene. Germline loops: CDR1 SGHTA, CDR2 FQGNSA. V gave up 1 base and J gave up 8 bases, with 8 bases separating them. The CDR3 extends over 13 amino acids. CDR3 residues: CASSLGFQEKLFF. The CDR3 DNA sequence: TGTGCCAGCAGCTTAGGCTTCCAAGAAAAACTGTTTTTT.

This clonotype showed up many times. The rearrangement links TRBV7-2 to TRBJ1-1; TRBD1 agrees at 8 bases. V shed 1 base and J 1 base; nucleotides not matched to a gene: 2. CDR3 length: 15 residues. Germline loops: CDR1 SGHTA, CDR2 FQGNSA. CDR3 DNA sequence: TGTGCCAGCAGCTTAGGAACAGGGGGGAACACTGAAGCTTTCTTT. This sequence encodes CASSLGTGGNTEAFF.

This clonotype was seen only a few times. The chain links TRBV29-1 to TRBJ2-1, with 8 bases aligning to TRBD1. Germline CDR1 reads SQVTM; CDR2 reads ANQGSEA. V trimming: 6 bases; J trimming: 2 bases; junction bases outside the gene matches: 3. This CDR3 has 13 amino acids. The CDR3: CSVEDRAYNEQFF. CDR3 coding DNA: TGCAGCGTAGAGGACAGGGCCTACAATGAGCAGTTCTTC.

In its sample, this clonotype was seen a few times. CDR3 residues: CASTLGRETDTQYF. DNA for the CDR3: TGTGCCAGCACCCTGGGACGGGAGACAGATACGCAGTATTTT. The rearrangement uses TRBV7-8 and TRBJ2-3; possibly TRBD2 for D (6 bases). CDR1 and CDR2 from the germline V gene are SGHVS and FQNEAQ. This CDR3 comprises 14 residues. With 7 bases removed from V and 3 bases from J, the gap between germline ends came to 14 bases.

This clonotype was recorded a few times. The chain has TRBV7-2 and TRBJ2-1; perhaps TRBD2 as D (6 bases). The length of the CDR3 is 14 residues. Germline V lookup: CDR1 SGHTA, CDR2 FQGNSA. The V end lost 3 bases, the J end lost 9 bases, and 15 bases lay between the germline ends. In DNA, the CDR3 is TGTGCCAGCAGCTTTCCCCAGCGGGCGGGTGAGCAGTTCTTC. This sequence encodes CASSFPQRAGEQFF.

This clonotype was seen more than once but under ten times. The rearrangement links TRBV7-9 to TRBJ2-1, with a tentative D call TRBD1 (6 bases). Trimming took 6 bases from V and 3 from J, leaving 18 bases between them. CDR1 is SEHNR and CDR2 is FQNEAQ in the germline V gene (reference sequence). The CDR3 length is 16 residues. CDR3 sequence: CASSPTGTPDYNEQFF. The CDR3 nucleotides are TGTGCCAGCAGTCCGACCGGGACACCAGACTACAATGAGCAGTTCTTC. The complete variable domain, with remaining parts taken from reference TRBV7-9 and TRBJ2-1, reads DTGVSQNPRHKITKRGQNVTFRCDPISEHNRLYWYRQTLGQGPEFLTYFQNEAQLEKSRLLSDRFSAERPKGSFSTLEIQRTEQGDSAMYLCASSPTGTPDYNEQFFGPGTRLTVL.

V and J are TRBV12-3 or TRBV12-4 and TRBJ2-5; 11 bases map to TRBD1. After removal of 6 bases from V and 3 bases from J, the junction contained 6 bases not matched to a gene. CDR3 length equals 15 residues. The CDR3 spells CASSPGTGGKETQYF. CDR3 sequence (DNA): TGTGCCAGCAGCCCCGGGACAGGGGGGAAAGAGACCCAGTACTTC.

The chain carries TRBV7-9 and TRBJ2-5; D unclear. The germline V gene has CDR1 SEHNR and CDR2 FQNEAQ (reference sequence). The CDR3 totals 11 residues. Trimming left V 6 bases short and J 5 bases short, with 7 bases between. In DNA, the CDR3 is TGTGCCAGCAGGGGATCGGAGACCCAGTACTTC. Translation: CASRGSETQYF.

This clonotype was seen a handful of times. J is TRBJ2-7 and V is TRBV13; TRBD1 is a possible D gene (6 bases). V lost 0 bases and J lost 6, with 12 bases in between. Looked up from germline, CDR1 is PRHDT and CDR2 is FYEKMQ (reference sequence). The CDR3 length is 14 residues. CDR3 protein: CASSLGNRVAEQYF. The CDR3 DNA reads as TGTGCCAGCAGCTTAGGTAACAGGGTGGCCGAGCAGTACTTC.

Many counts were recorded for this clonotype. The chain employs TRBV7-8 and TRBJ1-2; tentative D call: TRBD1 (5 bases). CDR1 SGHVS and CDR2 FQNEAQ come from the germline V gene. The CDR3 is made up of 13 amino acids. With 5 bases removed from V and 1 base from J, the gap between germline ends came to 8 bases. The CDR3 DNA sequence: TGTGCCAGCAGCGCAGGGTATAACTATGGCTACACCTTC. This codes for CASSAGYNYGYTF.

This sequence joins TRBV11-2 and TRBJ1-1, with TRBD1 matching 8 bases. This CDR3 region has 17 residues. Germline V gene data show CDR1 as SGHAT and CDR2 as FQNNGV. Trimming cost V 5 bases and J 5 bases; bases outside gene matches: 16. CDR3 residues: CASSPSTLTGAETEAFF. In nucleotides, the CDR3 is TGTGCCAGCAGCCCATCAACCTTGACAGGGGCCGAAACTGAAGCTTTCTTT. The variable domain in full, completed from reference TRBV11-2 and TRBJ1-1, reads EAGVAQSPRYKIIEKRQSVAFWCNPISGHATLYWYQQILGQGPKLLIQFQNNGVVDDSQLPKDRFSAERLKGVDSTLKIQPAKLEDSAVYLCASSPSTLTGAETEAFFGQGTRLTVV.

The V and J genes are TRBV6-6 and TRBJ2-7; D perhaps matches TRBD1 (5 bases). The CDR3 runs to 14 residues. CDR1 is MNHNY, CDR2 SVGAGI, per germline (reference sequence). V was clipped by 6 bases and J by 2 bases, with 14 bases between them. CDR3 nucleotides: TGTGCCAGCAGCCCTTTAGACAGAACCTACGAGCAGTACTTC. The encoded protein is CASSPLDRTYEQYF.

The genes are TRBV2 and TRBJ1-2, with D maybe TRBD1 (5 bases). The CDR3 sequence is 17 residues long. V was trimmed by 6 bases and J by 0 bases, leaving 20 bases between them. CDR1 is SNHLY, CDR2 FYNNEI, per germline. The CDR3 nucleotides read TGTGCCAGCAGAAGGGTCCAGGGAGGGAGGACTAACTATGGCTACACCTTC. Its translation: CASRRVQGGRTNYGYTF. Looking up the rest from reference TRBV2 and TRBJ1-2 gives the full variable domain: EPEVTQTPSHQVTQMGQEVILRCVPISNHLYFYWYRQILGQKVEFLVSFYNNEISEKSEIFDDQFSVERPDGSNFTLKIRSTKLEDSAMYFCASRRVQGGRTNYGYTFGSGTRLTVV.

The CDR3 nucleotides read TGTGCCAGCAGTTACTCCAGGGAGCCCTACGAGCAGTACTTC. This encodes CASSYSREPYEQYF. The chain couples TRBV6-5 to TRBJ2-7; D possibly matches TRBD1 or TRBD2 (5 bases each). Trimming cost V 0 bases and J 2 bases, with 8 bases left between them. The germline V gene has CDR1 MNHEY and CDR2 SVGAGI. The CDR3 runs to 14 residues.

The rearrangement joins TRBV7-8 to TRBJ2-1, with TRBD1 matching 8 bases. V was pared by 4 bases and J by 1 base, with 3 bases of the junction left unmatched. CDR1 SGHVS and CDR2 FQNEAQ come from the germline V gene. CDR3 size: 15 residues. CDR3 protein: CASSSGTGSYNEQFF. In DNA, the CDR3 is TGTGCCAGCAGCTCCGGGACAGGATCCTACAATGAGCAGTTCTTC.